The 26 T cell receptor beta chains below all came from one sample that was sequenced in a study of vaccination and CD4 T cells after COVID-19 (dated by TCRdb to 2022 to 2024). These receptors lack a known antigen. Receptor libraries were prepared by PCR. The reads were generated on an Illumina iSeq 100. TCR sequencing of DNA from cultured CD4+ T cells used the Oncomine TCR Beta short-read assay at the Johns Hopkins FTIC core. Using fastp at Q25 and MiXCR, TCRdb reprocessed the public reads and kept productive beta chains. Each CDR3 protein appears once, grouped with its most common genes and DNA. Within this sample are about 10,000 distinct CDR3 sequences, with approximately 50% of them counted one time only. The ten largest account for around 24% of the sample. Explained via the paper, the treatment or condition label denotes: roughly 10-day PBMC culture with coronavirus spike peptide pools or control peptides (ViraFEST assay).

Sequenced material: CD4+ T cells from blood, cultured in vitro. The receptors here all came from a human donor who had recovered from COVID-19.

J is TRBJ2-2 and V is TRBV7-9; 7 positions agree with TRBD1. The CDR3 length is 15 residues. Germline trimming cut 6 bases from V and 5 bases from J; bases unmatched to any gene: 9. The germline CDR1 and CDR2 sequences are SEHNR and FQNEAQ (reference sequence). The CDR3 sequence: CASRLKGAWTGELFF. In nucleotides, the CDR3 is TGTGCCAGCAGACTCAAGGGGGCTTGGACCGGGGAGCTGTTTTTT.

The chain is built from TRBV4-1 and TRBJ2-1; no definite D call. The germline V gene encodes CDR1 MGHRA and CDR2 YSYEKL. The CDR3 extends over 13 amino acids. V lost 4 bases to trimming and J lost 8 bases, with 12 bases between them. The CDR3 region is CASSRLGIDEQFF. DNA of the CDR3: TGCGCCAGCAGCCGTCTAGGTATCGATGAGCAGTTCTTC.

The rearrangement links TRBV9 to TRBJ1-6; D gene ambiguous. Trimming removed 4 bases at V and 14 bases at J, with 16 bases between. This CDR3 spans 13 amino acids. Germline V CDR1 and CDR2: SGDLS, YYNGEE. The CDR3, as DNA: TGTGCCAGCAGCCCTAGACCAGGCGATTCCCTCCACTTT. It encodes CASSPRPGDSLHF.

By proportion, this clonotype is large. This chain connects TRBV12-3 or TRBV12-4 to TRBJ2-3; 10 nucleotides line up with TRBD2. Unmatched junction bases numbered 14, after V lost 6 bases and J lost 5 bases. This CDR3 spans 17 amino acids. The CDR3 sequence: CASSPPRSGGAGDTQYF. CDR3 DNA sequence: TGTGCCAGCAGCCCCCCTCGGAGCGGGGGGGCTGGAGATACGCAGTATTTT.

This chain uses TRBV7-9 with TRBJ1-1; D is perhaps TRBD1 (5 bases). The CDR3 has 14 residues. Per germline, CDR1 SEHNR and CDR2 FQNEAQ (reference sequence). The V end lost 4 bases, the J end lost 7 bases, and 16 bases lay between the germline ends. The chain's CDR3 is CASSSLGAAFEAFF. The CDR3 region has the DNA TGTGCCAGCAGCTCACTAGGGGCGGCGTTTGAAGCTTTCTTT. Full variable domain (missing parts from reference TRBV7-9 and TRBJ1-1): DTGVSQNPRHKITKRGQNVTFRCDPISEHNRLYWYRQTLGQGPEFLTYFQNEAQLEKSRLLSDRFSAERPKGSFSTLEIQRTEQGDSAMYLCASSSLGAAFEAFFGQGTRLTVV.

The table lists this clonotype with a few counts. This rearrangement joins TRBV19 to TRBJ1-2, with D hard to call. CDR1 and CDR2 from the germline V gene are LNHDA and SQIVND (reference sequence). V lost 6 bases and J 4 bases, leaving 6 bases between the germline ends. The CDR3 is 11 amino acids. The DNA of the CDR3 is TGTGCCAGTAGGGACCTCTATGGCTACACCTTC. It translates to CASRDLYGYTF.

The V gene is TRBV4-1, the J gene TRBJ2-2, with a weak D call TRBD2 (6 bases). V was clipped by 1 base and J by 8 bases, with 14 bases between them. The germline gives CDR1 MGHRA, CDR2 YSYEKL. The CDR3 runs to 15 residues. In nucleotides, the CDR3 is TGCGCCAGCAGCCAAGTAGGGTCGGGGAGGGGGGAGCTGTTTTTT. It codes for CASSQVGSGRGELFF.

This clonotype occurred a few times. One junction end does not reproduce the germline sequence, and a read error may be involved. The chain joins TRBV7-7 to TRBJ1-1; TRBD1 matches 8 bases. Germline CDR1 is SSHAT and CDR2 is FNYEAQ (reference sequence). The CDR3 covers 13 residues. This CDR3 reads CASSLEPRGPAFF. CDR3 bases: TGTGCTAGCAGCTTAGAGCCCAGGGGGCCAGCTTTCTTT. Together with reference TRBV7-7 and TRBJ1-1, the CDR3 gives the full variable domain: GAGVSQSPRYKVTKRGQDVTLRCDPISSHATLYWYQQALGQGPEFLTYFNYEAQPDKSGLPSDRFSAERPEGSISTLTIQRTEQRDSAMYRCASSLEPRGPAFFGQGTRLTVV.

In this sample, this clonotype turned up a few times. This chain joins TRBV6-1 and TRBJ1-6, with 8 bases fitting TRBD1. The CDR3 runs to 14 residues. Unmatched junction bases numbered 1, after V lost 4 bases and J lost 5 bases. Per the germline V gene, CDR1 is MNHNS and CDR2 is SASEGT. CDR3 nucleotides: TGTGCCAGCAGTGGACAGGGGAATAATTCACCCCTCCACTTT. Protein sequence: CASSGQGNNSPLHF.

This sequence joins TRBV11-3 and TRBJ1-2; D is uncertain. Deletions cut 3 bases from V and 4 bases from J, with 6 bases between. This CDR3 region has 12 residues. Germline lookup yields CDR1 SGHNT and CDR2 YENEEA. CDR3 bases: TGTGCCAGCAGCTTTCAGGCCTATGGCTACACCTTC. The encoded protein is CASSFQAYGYTF.

The J gene is TRBJ1-5, the V gene TRBV30; D remains ambiguous. The length of the CDR3 is 15 residues. With 0 bases removed from V and 6 bases from J, the gap between germline ends came to 15 bases. CDR1 and CDR2 (germline): GTSNPN, SVGIG (reference sequence). In DNA form, the CDR3 reads TGTGCCTGGAGTGTACCTGGAGGGAACGGTCAGCCCCAGCATTTT. This codes for CAWSVPGGNGQPQHF.

The chain combines TRBV20-1 with TRBJ2-1; D perhaps matches TRBD1 (6 bases). There are 16 residues in the CDR3. Germline-derived CDR1 and CDR2 are DFQATT and SNEGSKA (reference sequence). Trimming left V 3 bases short and J 5 bases short, with 20 bases between. The CDR3 sequence is CSARRVQGIRDNEQFF. CDR3 DNA sequence: TGCAGTGCTAGGCGGGTACAGGGAATTCGGGACAATGAGCAGTTCTTC.

The V and J genes are TRBV30 and TRBJ1-6; 11 nucleotides line up with TRBD1. This CDR3 region has 14 residues. The germline CDR1 and CDR2 sequences are GTSNPN and SVGIG (reference sequence). V was clipped by 8 bases and J by 6 bases; unmatched bases: 6. CDR3 in DNA: TGTGCCGGAAGGGACAGGGGGGGTAATTCACCCCTCCACTTT. Its protein product is CAGRDRGGNSPLHF.

The chain is built from TRBV5-1 and TRBJ2-1; D might be TRBD2 (7 bases). V dropped 5 bases and J dropped 0 bases, with 15 bases sitting between them. The germline V gene has CDR1 SGHRS and CDR2 YFSETQ. The CDR3 runs 16 residues. CDR3 DNA: TGCGCCAGCAGGGGGGGGGGCGGGGACTCCTACAATGAGCAGTTCTTC. It codes for CASRGGGGDSYNEQFF. The variable domain in full, completed from reference TRBV5-1 and TRBJ2-1, reads KAGVTQTPRYLIKTRGQQVTLSCSPISGHRSVSWYQQTPGQGLQFLFEYFSETQRNKGNFPGRFSGRQFSNSRSEMNVSTLELGDSALYLCASRGGGGDSYNEQFFGPGTRLTVL.

J is TRBJ2-5 and V is TRBV6-1, with D perhaps matching TRBD2 (6 bases). Trimming removed 5 bases at V and 7 bases at J, with 17 bases between. This CDR3 is 14 amino acids long. CDR1 and CDR2 (germline): MNHNS, SASEGT. CDR3 amino acids: CASSPNLVGGTQYF. CDR3 DNA: TGTGCCAGCAGTCCTAACCTCGTCGGGGGGACCCAGTACTTC.

This clonotype has more than one count but fewer than ten. The chain joins TRBV20-1 to TRBJ1-2, with 8 bases identical to TRBD1. The CDR3 runs to 14 residues. Germline CDR1 DFQATT, CDR2 SNEGSKA (reference sequence). Trimming removed 3 bases from V and 5 bases from J; junction bases left unmatched: 8. CDR3 amino acids: CSASFQGAKYGYTF. DNA of the CDR3: TGCAGTGCTAGTTTCCAGGGGGCGAAATATGGCTACACCTTC.

J is TRBJ1-2 and V is TRBV6-5, with D possibly being TRBD1 (6 bases). Germline assignment: CDR1 MNHEY and CDR2 SVGAGI. V was trimmed by 2 bases and J by 2 bases, leaving 6 bases between them. There are 13 residues in the CDR3. The CDR3 nucleotides read TGTGCCAGCAGTTACGGACAGAACTATGGCTACACCTTC. Protein product: CASSYGQNYGYTF.

This clonotype came up a few times. The CDR3, as DNA: TGCAGTGCCAACTCTGGAAACACCATATATTTT. As protein: CSANSGNTIYF. This rearrangement joins TRBV20-1 to TRBJ1-3; D gene uncertain. The CDR3 length is 11 residues. The germline gives CDR1 DFQATT, CDR2 SNEGSKA (reference sequence). Trimming shortened V by 6 bases and J by 0 bases, and 3 bases separated the two germline ends.

The chain joins TRBV4-1 to TRBJ2-5, with TRBD2 matching 9 bases. The CDR3 consists of 18 residues. Germline V gene data show CDR1 as MGHRA and CDR2 as YSYEKL. V lost 1 base to trimming and J lost 7 bases; unmatched junction nucleotides: 16. CDR3 in amino acids: CASSQGGAIIAGVVTQYF. CDR3 sequence (DNA): TGCGCCAGCAGCCAAGGGGGAGCGATAATAGCGGGGGTTGTGACCCAGTACTTC.

The count of this clonotype is one. V usage is TRBV7-9 and J usage is TRBJ1-6; D unresolved. This CDR3 spans 14 amino acids. Germline CDR1 and CDR2: SEHNR and FQNEAQ (reference sequence). The ends were cut back, 7 bases at V and 8 bases at J, with 15 bases in the middle. The CDR3 nucleotides read TGTGCCAGCAAAGCCCCCATACGCGATTCACCCCTCCACTTT. It specifies CASKAPIRDSPLHF. The entire variable domain, with the rest obtained from reference TRBV7-9 and TRBJ1-6, is as follows: DTGVSQNPRHKITKRGQNVTFRCDPISEHNRLYWYRQTLGQGPEFLTYFQNEAQLEKSRLLSDRFSAERPKGSFSTLEIQRTEQGDSAMYLCASKAPIRDSPLHFGNGTRLTVT.

This clonotype appeared once. V and J are TRBV30 and TRBJ2-7; D possibly matches TRBD1 or TRBD2 (5 bases each). The germline V gene has CDR1 GTSNPN and CDR2 SVGIG (reference sequence). The CDR3 loop spans 14 amino acids. V lost 4 bases and J 0 bases, leaving 13 bases between the germline ends. The CDR3 reads CAWTAGANSYEQYF. The CDR3 region has the DNA TGTGCCTGGACCGCCGGGGCGAACTCCTACGAGCAGTACTTC.

The genes are TRBV5-4 and TRBJ1-1; D remains unclear. The CDR3 covers 14 residues. The V end lost 0 bases, the J end lost 1 base, and 7 bases lay between the germline ends. The germline V gene encodes CDR1 SGHNT and CDR2 YYREEE (reference sequence). The CDR3 nucleotides are TGTGCCAGCAGCTTGGAAGTTGGGAACACTGAAGCTTTCTTT. Its protein is CASSLEVGNTEAFF.

The gene calls are TRBV21-1 and TRBJ2-1; the table's D call, TRBD1, was not checked against the DNA. TRBV21-1 is deemed a pseudogene. The CDR3 length is 15 residues. Written as DNA, the CDR3 is TGTGCCGACACTCGGCAGCAGGGAGATTCCAATGAGCAGTTCTTC. Translating it yields CADTRQQGDSNEQFF.

The gene calls are TRBV30 and TRBJ1-5; no clear D gene. This CDR3 comprises 13 residues. V dropped 8 bases and J dropped 4 bases, with 15 bases sitting between them. The V gene's germline CDR1 is GTSNPN and CDR2 SVGIG (reference sequence). The CDR3 region is CAPGPVKNQPQHF. The CDR3 region has the DNA TGTGCCCCCGGGCCGGTCAAAAATCAGCCCCAGCATTTT.

This clonotype came up once. The rearrangement links TRBV19 to TRBJ1-2; 7 bases map to TRBD1. The germline gives CDR1 LNHDA, CDR2 SQIVND (reference sequence). The CDR3 length is 15 residues. Trimming cost V 3 bases and J 7 bases; bases outside gene matches: 11. CDR3 nucleotides: TGTGCCAGTAGTATGAGGACAGGCTTGGGGGGTGGCTACACCTTC. Translated, it gives CASSMRTGLGGGYTF.

The J gene is TRBJ2-4, the V gene TRBV29-1; possibly TRBD2 for D (5 bases). The CDR3 contains 15 residues. V was clipped by 0 bases and J by 3 bases, with 12 bases between them. Germline V CDR1 and CDR2: SQVTM, ANQGSEA. Here the CDR3 DNA reads TGCAGCGTTGAAGATCCGATCCGGGACAAAAACATTCAGTACTTC. Protein: CSVEDPIRDKNIQYF. The variable domain in full, completed from reference TRBV29-1 and TRBJ2-4, reads SAVISQKPSRDICQRGTSLTIQCQVDSQVTMMFWYRQQPGQSLTLIATANQGSEATYESGFVIDKFPISRPNLTFSTLTVSNMSPEDSSIYLCSVEDPIRDKNIQYFGAGTRLSVL.